The source of this T cell receptor beta chain is a study of CD8+CD57+ T cells in acquired aplastic anemia. Study-level results: With respect to CD8+ Simpson's diversity, patients and controls did not differ significantly.

TCR beta VDJ and CDR3 profiling used genomic DNA as template. A single record per CDR3 protein comes from TCRdb applying MiXCR to the reads. The sample lists under 350,000 distinct CDR3 sequences, approximately 57% seen once, with roughly 1.2% in the top ten. This clonotype was detected only a few times. What it binds is not known. CDR3 length: 16 amino acids. The junction had 7 bases not matched to a gene; V was cut back by 6 bases and J by 0 bases. Patients sequenced had flow cytometry evidence of CD8+CD57+ cell expansion. Everyone among the patients had severe acquired aplastic anemia. J is TRBJ2-1 and V is TRBV12-3 or TRBV12-4, with 8 bases identical to TRBD2. The clonotype was recovered from a human donor with aplastic anemia. The sample consisted of sorted CD4+, CD8+, or CD8+CD57+ T cells (not recorded which) from PBMCs. The CDR3: CASRRSGAHSYNEQFF. As DNA, the CDR3 is TGTGCCAGCAGACGTAGCGGGGCCCACTCCTACAATGAGCAGTTCTTC.